The 6 T cell receptor beta chains below all came from one sample that was sequenced in a study of blood T cells in healthy people across ages (dated by TCRdb to the mid-2010s). The library was made by 5' RACE. Sequencing was performed on an Illumina HiSeq 2500. The second PCR ran for roughly 7 to 12 cycles and used a J-beta primer mix along with a sample-barcoded 5' primer. The public sequencing data were trimmed at Q25 with fastp and processed into clonotypes with MiXCR by TCRdb, which kept only in-frame beta chains. Every distinct CDR3 protein forms one entry, paired with its most common genes and DNA. The sample table holds some 800,000 distinct CDR3 sequences, of which under 45% were seen once. The ten biggest clones cover approximately 20% of the sample. Source material: blood. These receptor sequences come from a man in his sixties in good health.

The chain recombines TRBV12-3 or TRBV12-4 with TRBJ2-7, with 9 bases matching TRBD2. CDR3 length equals 13 residues. J lost 6 bases, V lost 3 bases, and 3 bases had no gene match. Here the CDR3 reads CASSFAGGTEQYF. CDR3 sequence (DNA): TGTGCCAGCAGTTTTGCGGGGGGGACCGAGCAGTACTTC.

The V and J genes are TRBV12-3 or TRBV12-4 and TRBJ1-2, with D uncertain. V dropped 2 bases and J dropped 0 bases, with 7 bases sitting between them. CDR3 length: 14 residues. This CDR3 reads CASSLRSANYGYTF. The CDR3 region has the DNA TGTGCCAGCAGTTTACGGTCAGCTAACTATGGCTACACCTTC.

The chain links TRBV5-8 to TRBJ2-7; maybe TRBD1 (6 bases). V was shortened by 7 bases and J by 4 bases, with 9 bases between the two germline ends. The germline CDR1 and CDR2 sequences are SGHTS and YDEGEE. The CDR3 is made up of 11 amino acids. The CDR3 coding sequence is TGTGCCAGCCCAGGGGCTTACGAGCAGTACTTC. Its translation is CASPGAYEQYF.

This chain links TRBV9 with TRBJ2-1; 11 positions match TRBD2. This CDR3 spans 17 amino acids. Unmatched junction bases numbered 11, after V lost 0 bases and J lost 9 bases. Germline lookup yields CDR1 SGDLS and CDR2 YYNGEE. In DNA form, the CDR3 reads TGTGCCAGCAGCGTAGACGTAGCTAGCGGGGGGCTCGGTGAGCAGTTCTTC. Its protein product is CASSVDVASGGLGEQFF.

This clonotype has a count of ten or more. V gene TRBV7-9 combines with J gene TRBJ2-7, with D possibly being TRBD2 (6 bases). V shed 5 bases and J shed 4 bases, with 12 bases lying between them. This CDR3 is 13 amino acids long. The V gene's germline CDR1 is SEHNR and CDR2 FQNEAQ (reference sequence). The CDR3 sequence: CASSPTGRYEQYF. The CDR3 coding sequence is TGTGCCAGCAGCCCCACCGGGAGATACGAGCAGTACTTC.

This clonotype came up once. This chain uses TRBV5-5 with TRBJ1-2; D gene ambiguous. The CDR3 is 14 residues long. Germline lookup yields CDR1 SGHKS and CDR2 YYEKEE (reference sequence). The V and J ends lost 1 base and 1 base respectively, with 8 bases between them. CDR3 in DNA: TGTGCCAGCAGCTTGATAGAGATTAACTATGGCTACACCTTC. This codes for CASSLIEINYGYTF.